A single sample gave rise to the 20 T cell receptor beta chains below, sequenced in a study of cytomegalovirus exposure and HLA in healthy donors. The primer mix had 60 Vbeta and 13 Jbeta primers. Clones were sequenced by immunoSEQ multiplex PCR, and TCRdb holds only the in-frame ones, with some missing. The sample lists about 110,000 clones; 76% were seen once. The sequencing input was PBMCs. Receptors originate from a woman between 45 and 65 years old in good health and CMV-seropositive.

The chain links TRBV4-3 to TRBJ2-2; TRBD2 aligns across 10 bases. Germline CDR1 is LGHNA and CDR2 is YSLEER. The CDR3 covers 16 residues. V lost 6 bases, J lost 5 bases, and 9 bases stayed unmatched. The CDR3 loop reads CASSLASGRGTGELFF. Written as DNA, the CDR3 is TGCGCCAGCAGTCTCGCTAGCGGGAGAGGGACCGGGGAGCTGTTTTTT.

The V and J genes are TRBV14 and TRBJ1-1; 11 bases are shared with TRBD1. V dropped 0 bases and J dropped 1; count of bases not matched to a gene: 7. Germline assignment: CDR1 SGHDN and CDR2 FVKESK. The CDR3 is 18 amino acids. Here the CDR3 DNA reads TGTGCCAGCAGCCAAGACGGACAGGGGGCGGATGAGAACACTGAAGCTTTCTTT. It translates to CASSQDGQGADENTEAFF.

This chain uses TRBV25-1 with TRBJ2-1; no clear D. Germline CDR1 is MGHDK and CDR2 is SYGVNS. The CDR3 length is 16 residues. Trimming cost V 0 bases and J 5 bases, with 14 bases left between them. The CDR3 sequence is CASSEYEVASDNEQFF. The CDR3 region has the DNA TGTGCCAGCAGTGAATACGAGGTAGCCTCGGACAATGAGCAGTTCTTC.

CDR3 protein: CAIRAPTNTGELFF. CDR3 DNA: TGTGCCATCAGGGCACCGACGAACACCGGGGAGCTGTTTTTT. This chain joins TRBV10-3 and TRBJ2-2, with unresolved D. Per the germline V gene, CDR1 is ENHRY and CDR2 is SYGVKD. The CDR3 length is 14 residues. V was clipped by 6 bases and J by 0 bases, with 8 bases between them.

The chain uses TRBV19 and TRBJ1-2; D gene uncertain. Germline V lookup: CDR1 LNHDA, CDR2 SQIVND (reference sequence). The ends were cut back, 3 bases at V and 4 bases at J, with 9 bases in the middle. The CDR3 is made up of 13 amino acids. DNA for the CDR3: TGTGCCAGTAGTATCAGCGGATCCTATGGCTACACCTTC. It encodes CASSISGSYGYTF.

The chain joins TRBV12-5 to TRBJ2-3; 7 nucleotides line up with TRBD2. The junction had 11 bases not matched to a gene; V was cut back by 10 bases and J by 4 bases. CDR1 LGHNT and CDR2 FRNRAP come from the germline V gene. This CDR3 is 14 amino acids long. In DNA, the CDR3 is TGTGCTACCCACCTGGGGGGGACGGCAGATACGCAGTATTTT. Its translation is CATHLGGTADTQYF.

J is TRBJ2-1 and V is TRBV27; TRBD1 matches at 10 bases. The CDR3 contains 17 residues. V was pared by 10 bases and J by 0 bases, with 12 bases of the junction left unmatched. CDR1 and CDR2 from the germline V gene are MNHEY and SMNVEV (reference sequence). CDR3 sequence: CATRRDRGLRSYNEQFF. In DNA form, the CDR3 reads TGTGCCACCCGCCGGGACAGGGGACTTCGCTCCTACAATGAGCAGTTCTTC.

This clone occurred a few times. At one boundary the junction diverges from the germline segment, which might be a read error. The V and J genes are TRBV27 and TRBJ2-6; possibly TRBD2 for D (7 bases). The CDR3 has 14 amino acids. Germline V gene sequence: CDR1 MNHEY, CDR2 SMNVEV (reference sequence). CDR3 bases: TGTGCCAGCAGTTCCCTAGGGGGGGCCAACGGCCTGACTTTC. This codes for CASSSLGGANGLTF.

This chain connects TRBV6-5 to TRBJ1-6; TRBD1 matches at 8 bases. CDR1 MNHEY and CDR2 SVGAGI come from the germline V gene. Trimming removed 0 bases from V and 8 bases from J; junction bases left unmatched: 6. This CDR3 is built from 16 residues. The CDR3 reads CASSYSNNRGDSPLHF. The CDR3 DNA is TGTGCCAGCAGTTACTCGAATAACAGGGGGGATTCACCCCTCCACTTT.

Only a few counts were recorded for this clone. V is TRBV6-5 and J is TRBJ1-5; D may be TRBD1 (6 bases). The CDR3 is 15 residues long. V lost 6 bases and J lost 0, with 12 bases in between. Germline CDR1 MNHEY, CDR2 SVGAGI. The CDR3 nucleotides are TGTGCCAGCAGACGAGACAGGAATAGCAATCAGCCCCAGCATTTT. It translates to CASRRDRNSNQPQHF.

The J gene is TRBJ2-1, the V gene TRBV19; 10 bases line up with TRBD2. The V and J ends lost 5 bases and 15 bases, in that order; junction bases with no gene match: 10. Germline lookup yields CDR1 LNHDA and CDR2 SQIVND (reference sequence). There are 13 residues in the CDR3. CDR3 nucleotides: TGTGCCAGTAGTGGGATAGCGGGGGGCCCCCGGTTCTTC. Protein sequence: CASSGIAGGPRFF.

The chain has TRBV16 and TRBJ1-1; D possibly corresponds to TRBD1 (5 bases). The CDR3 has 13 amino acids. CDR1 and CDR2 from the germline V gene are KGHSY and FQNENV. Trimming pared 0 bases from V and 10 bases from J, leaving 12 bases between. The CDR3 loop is CASSQSEGSVAFF. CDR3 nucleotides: TGTGCCAGCAGCCAATCGGAGGGGAGTGTAGCTTTCTTT.

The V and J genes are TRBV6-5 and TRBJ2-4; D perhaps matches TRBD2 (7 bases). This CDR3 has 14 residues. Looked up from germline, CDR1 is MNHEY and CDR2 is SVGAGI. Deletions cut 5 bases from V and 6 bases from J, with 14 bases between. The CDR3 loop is CASSPGRGVNIQYF. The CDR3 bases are TGTGCCAGCAGTCCAGGGAGGGGGGTAAACATTCAGTACTTC.

This chain's CDR3 is CASSDPSGGSYEQYF. The CDR3 DNA follows: TGTGCCAGCAGTGATCCTAGCGGGGGCTCCTACGAGCAGTACTTC. J is TRBJ2-7 and V is TRBV25-1; 10 positions agree with TRBD2. The CDR3 totals 15 residues. With V trimmed by 3 bases and J by 0 bases, 2 bases remained unmatched. Germline CDR1 reads MGHDK; CDR2 reads SYGVNS.

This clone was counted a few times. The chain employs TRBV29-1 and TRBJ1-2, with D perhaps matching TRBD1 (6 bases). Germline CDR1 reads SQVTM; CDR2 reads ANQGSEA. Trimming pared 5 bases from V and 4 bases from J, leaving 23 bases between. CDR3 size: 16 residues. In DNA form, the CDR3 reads TGCAGCGTTCAGACGTACCCGGGACAAACGCCCTATGGCTACACCTTC. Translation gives CSVQTYPGQTPYGYTF. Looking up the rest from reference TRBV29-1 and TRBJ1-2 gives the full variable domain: SAVISQKPSRDICQRGTSLTIQCQVDSQVTMMFWYRQQPGQSLTLIATANQGSEATYESGFVIDKFPISRPNLTFSTLTVSNMSPEDSSIYLCSVQTYPGQTPYGYTFGSGTRLTVV.

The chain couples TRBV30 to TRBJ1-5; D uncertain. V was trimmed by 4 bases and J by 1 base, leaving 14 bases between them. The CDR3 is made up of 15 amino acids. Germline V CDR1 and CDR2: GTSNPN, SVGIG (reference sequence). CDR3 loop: CAWNYDVGSNQPQHF. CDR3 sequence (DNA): TGTGCCTGGAACTATGATGTCGGCAGCAATCAGCCCCAGCATTTT.

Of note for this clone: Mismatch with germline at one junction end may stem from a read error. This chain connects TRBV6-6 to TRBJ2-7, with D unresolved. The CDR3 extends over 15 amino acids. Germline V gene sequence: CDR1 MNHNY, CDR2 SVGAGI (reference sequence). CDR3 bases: TGTGCCAGCAGTCTTCAGGATGGGCCCTCCGACGAGCAGTACTTC. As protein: CASSLQDGPSDEQYF.

This CDR3 reads CASTQRTDYGYTF. The CDR3 DNA follows: TGTGCCAGCACCCAAAGAACAGACTATGGCTACACCTTC. The genes are TRBV7-9 and TRBJ1-2; D gene ambiguous. The germline V gene has CDR1 SEHNR and CDR2 FQNEAQ (reference sequence). The CDR3 is made up of 13 amino acids. Trimming removed 7 bases from V and 3 bases from J, with 12 bases in between.

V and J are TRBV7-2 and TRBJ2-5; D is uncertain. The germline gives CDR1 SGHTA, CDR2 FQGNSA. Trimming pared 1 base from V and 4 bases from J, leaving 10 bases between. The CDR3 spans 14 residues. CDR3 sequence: CASSLGRASETQYF. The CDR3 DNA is TGTGCCAGCAGCTTAGGGAGAGCATCAGAGACCCAGTACTTC. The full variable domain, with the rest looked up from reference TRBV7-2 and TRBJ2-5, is GAGVSQSPSNKVTEKGKDVELRCDPISGHTALYWYRQSLGQGLEFLIYFQGNSAPDKSGLPSDRFSAERTGGSVSTLTIQRTQQEDSAVYLCASSLGRASETQYFGPGTRLLVL.

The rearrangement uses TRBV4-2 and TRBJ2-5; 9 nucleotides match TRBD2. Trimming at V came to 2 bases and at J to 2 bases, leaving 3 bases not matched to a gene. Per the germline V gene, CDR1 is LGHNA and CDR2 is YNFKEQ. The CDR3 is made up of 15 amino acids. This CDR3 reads CASSQLAGMQETQYF. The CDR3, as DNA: TGTGCCAGCAGCCAACTAGCGGGGATGCAAGAGACCCAGTACTTC.